This T cell receptor beta chain was sequenced in a study of CD8 T cells in ankylosing spondylitis (dated 2017 in TCRdb). For context, the study as a whole: The study set out to find disease-linked TCR variants by profiling T cell receptor beta repertoires in ankylosing spondylitis patients and healthy donors. Peripheral blood was sampled, and synovial fluid was additionally collected from ankylosing spondylitis patients. The full study cohort was made up of approximately 24 ankylosing spondylitis patients and about a hundred healthy donors. Summary of the overall study and its limitations: According to the report, matched synovial fluid samples from ankylosing spondylitis patients were significantly enriched for the disease-linked clones. A CD8+ phenotype was shown by the disease-linked clones, which were found at relatively low frequencies in peripheral blood. Some TCR beta motif variants had previously been reported in synovial fluid and blood of reactive arthritis patients, which suggested common disease-initiation mechanisms. A TCR beta motif of about eight highly homologous amino acid variants appeared characteristic of blood from ankylosing spondylitis patients.

The data were produced on an Illumina HiSeq 2500. Quantitative 5'-RACE with molecular barcodes was the method used to prepare the TCR beta libraries. In the source study's methods: To identify disease-linked TCR variants, a new computational method was used, one built on a probabilistic model of VDJ rearrangement. TCRdb's own reprocessing of the public reads used fastp at Q25 and MiXCR and kept productive beta chains. Rows are combined by CDR3 protein, so each entry shows the most common genes and DNA. The V and J calls come from TCRdb's annotation, not from the publication. Counted in this sample were approximately 35,000 distinct CDR3 sequences; roughly 9.6% of them appeared once. The top ten hold about 19% of the sample. This clonotype was found a few times. No cognate antigen has been identified for it. Per-base qualities were not stored, and no clone one base away is much larger. Reading the germline V gene gives CDR1 MNHNS and CDR2 SASEGT. V is pared back by 6 bases and J by 6 bases, with 11 bases lying between the germline termini. The CDR3 runs 13 residues from the cysteine to the phenylalanine. The entry retains the CDR3 DNA only, 39 bases that are in frame from base 1.

For each ankylosing spondylitis patient, the synovial fluid sample was matched to a blood sample from that same patient. The rearrangement combines TRBV6-1 with TRBJ2-2; there is no confident call for the D gene. The sequencing sample was made of synovial fluid, either unsorted or a sorted T cell fraction (not recorded which). The clonotype comes from a male donor with ankylosing spondylitis. The nucleotide sequence reads TGTGCCAGCAGCGACGCGGTGGCCGGGGAGCTGTTTTTT. Protein translation: CASSDAVAGELFF.